The 21 T cell receptor beta chains in this list originate from one sample, sequenced in a study of blood T cell repertoires in COVID-19. The data were produced by immunoSEQ multiplex PCR, yet TCRdb's version contains in-frame clones alone and is incomplete. This table holds under 300,000 clones, roughly nine tenths found once. The sequenced sample was PBMCs or T cells enriched from blood (not recorded which). These TCRs come from a human donor in a cohort exposed to, infected with or recovered from COVID-19 (not recorded which). The donor label of this sample is uncertain.

The chain joins TRBV19 to TRBJ1-5; D remains unclear. This CDR3 has 14 amino acids. CDR1 LNHDA and CDR2 SQIVND come from the germline V gene (reference sequence). V shed 7 bases and J shed 7 bases, with 17 bases lying between them. CDR3 nucleotides: TGTGCCAGTAAATGGGTGGGAGTGGGGCAGCCCCAGCATTTT. This sequence encodes CASKWVGVGQPQHF.

This chain joins TRBV4-3 and TRBJ1-4; D is unresolved. Germline V gene data show CDR1 as LGHNA and CDR2 as YSLEER. Trimming left V 0 bases short and J 8 bases short, with 13 bases between. This CDR3 has 15 amino acids. The CDR3 nucleotides are TGCGCCAGCAGCCAAGAGGGCAATTCCTACGAAAAACTGTTTTTT. The encoded protein is CASSQEGNSYEKLFF.

The chain uses TRBV7-9 and TRBJ1-5; D unresolved. There are 12 residues in the CDR3. Trimming stripped 2 bases from V and 7 bases from J, with 6 bases between. Looked up from germline, CDR1 is SEHNR and CDR2 is FQNEAQ (reference sequence). Here the CDR3 reads CASSLLGQPQHF. CDR3 coding DNA: TGTGCCAGCAGCTTACTCGGGCAGCCCCAGCATTTT.

This clone was picked up one time. The chain carries TRBV19 and TRBJ1-1; TRBD1 matches 11 bases. The CDR3 covers 19 residues. Trimming took 4 bases from V and 0 from J; bases not matched to a gene: 13. In germline, CDR1 is LNHDA, CDR2 SQIVND (reference sequence). CDR3 in amino acids: CASSTLAPGQGVMNTEAFF. The CDR3 DNA follows: TGTGCCAGTAGTACCCTGGCCCCGGGACAGGGGGTGATGAACACTGAAGCTTTCTTT.

The chain links TRBV7-9 to TRBJ2-5; 13 nucleotides align to TRBD2. Germline assignment: CDR1 SEHNR and CDR2 FQNEAQ (reference sequence). V shed 3 bases and J 5 bases; nucleotides not matched to a gene: 3. The CDR3 extends over 15 amino acids. The CDR3: CASSFWTSGGETQYF. The CDR3, as DNA: TGTGCCAGCAGCTTTTGGACTAGCGGGGGCGAGACCCAGTACTTC.

This chain joins TRBV27 and TRBJ2-1; D unresolved. The CDR3 contains 12 residues. V shed 8 bases and J shed 4 bases, with 9 bases lying between them. From germline, CDR1 is MNHEY and CDR2 SMNVEV (reference sequence). The CDR3 protein is CASWAQYNEQFF. Written as DNA, the CDR3 is TGTGCCAGCTGGGCACAGTACAATGAGCAGTTCTTC.

The chain joins TRBV5-1 to TRBJ1-1; perhaps TRBD1 as D (6 bases). Germline lookup yields CDR1 SGHRS and CDR2 YFSETQ. The CDR3 extends over 14 amino acids. Trimming removed 5 bases at V and 4 bases at J, with 15 bases between. CDR3 loop: CASRIQGGSTEAFF. CDR3 nucleotides: TGCGCCAGCAGGATACAGGGCGGGAGCACTGAAGCTTTCTTT.

The genes are TRBV24-1 and TRBJ2-4; 7 bases line up with TRBD1. The J segment lost 5 bases and the V segment lost 0 bases, leaving 3 bases of the junction unmatched. The CDR3 runs 15 residues. The germline CDR1 and CDR2 sequences are KGHDR and SFDVKD. The CDR3 nucleotides read TGTGCCACCAGTGATTTGGGGGACAGAGAAAACATTCAGTACTTC. Its translation: CATSDLGDRENIQYF.

The rearrangement joins TRBV27 to TRBJ1-1, with no clear D. This CDR3 has 15 amino acids. Germline assignment: CDR1 MNHEY and CDR2 SMNVEV (reference sequence). Trimming took 6 bases from V and 0 from J, leaving 14 bases between them. The CDR3 DNA is TGTGCCAGCAGCCCACATGGGCAGGTGAACACTGAAGCTTTCTTT. Translated, it gives CASSPHGQVNTEAFF.

The sample holds one count of this clone. The chain joins TRBV10-3 to TRBJ1-5; D not certain. V lost 6 bases to trimming and J lost 2 bases, with 11 bases between them. The CDR3 is 14 amino acids. Germline V lookup: CDR1 ENHRY, CDR2 SYGVKD. The CDR3 DNA follows: TGTGCCATCAGATCATCTAGTGGCAATCAGCCCCAGCATTTT. Protein sequence: CAIRSSSGNQPQHF.

This chain's CDR3 is CSARTGAHSGNTIYF. The CDR3 nucleotides are TGCAGCGCGCGGACAGGGGCCCACTCTGGAAACACCATATATTTT. The rearrangement uses TRBV29-1 and TRBJ1-3, with TRBD1 identical over 9 bases. Germline lookup yields CDR1 SQVTM and CDR2 ANQGSEA. The V segment lost 7 bases and the J segment 0 bases; nucleotides outside the gene matches: 7. The CDR3 is 15 residues long.

This clone was observed once. CDR3 DNA sequence: TGTGCCAGCAGCCGACGGGATGGCAGGAGGTCACCCGGGGCCAACGTCCTGACTTTC. Residues: CASSRRDGRRSPGANVLTF. The V and J genes are TRBV7-8 and TRBJ2-6; possibly TRBD2 for D (5 bases). The germline CDR1 and CDR2 sequences are SGHVS and FQNEAQ. The CDR3 length is 19 residues. V lost 5 bases to trimming and J lost 4 bases, with 24 bases between them.

The chain recombines TRBV11-3 with TRBJ2-5; possibly TRBD1 for D (6 bases). V was clipped by 6 bases and J by 2 bases, with 13 bases between them. CDR1 SGHNT and CDR2 YENEEA come from the germline V gene. CDR3 size: 14 residues. For the CDR3, the DNA is TGTGCCAGCAGTCCCGGGACAACTCAAGAGACCCAGTACTTC. Protein: CASSPGTTQETQYF.

This chain links TRBV7-2 with TRBJ1-2; possibly TRBD1 for D (5 bases). Germline V gives CDR1 SGHTA, CDR2 FQGNSA. The V gene lost 1 base and the J gene lost 8 bases, with 14 bases spanning the gap. The CDR3 loop spans 14 amino acids. For the CDR3, the DNA is TGTGCCAGCAGCTTAGGGAGGGGCGAGGGAGGCTACACCTTC. It codes for CASSLGRGEGGYTF.

The rearrangement uses TRBV25-1 and TRBJ1-4, with D possibly matching TRBD1 (5 bases). This CDR3 spans 16 amino acids. Trimming removed 3 bases from V and 3 bases from J, with 14 bases in between. Germline CDR1 is MGHDK and CDR2 is SYGVNS. CDR3 residues: CASSDHKGMANEKLFF. For the CDR3, the DNA is TGTGCCAGCAGTGACCACAAGGGGATGGCTAATGAAAAACTGTTTTTT.

This sequence joins TRBV2 and TRBJ1-2, with D possibly being TRBD1 (6 bases). V lost 10 bases and J lost 6, with 18 bases in between. CDR1 and CDR2 from the germline V gene are SNHLY and FYNNEI. The CDR3 consists of 13 residues. The CDR3 reads CATPPKDRNGYTF. As DNA, the CDR3 is TGTGCCACCCCCCCCAAGGACAGAAATGGCTACACCTTC.

The chain's CDR3 is CSASLAGDSTDTQYF. The CDR3 nucleotides read TGCAGTGCTAGTCTGGCGGGGGACAGCACAGATACGCAGTATTTT. The chain recombines TRBV20-1 with TRBJ2-3, with 7 bases aligning to TRBD2. Germline V lookup: CDR1 DFQATT, CDR2 SNEGSKA (reference sequence). The CDR3 totals 15 residues. The junction had 6 bases not matched to a gene; V was cut back by 3 bases and J by 0 bases.

CDR3 sequence (DNA): TGTGCCAGCAGCTTAGTTTCGGATACGCAGTATTTT. Translation gives CASSLVSDTQYF. The chain links TRBV11-2 to TRBJ2-3; no clear D gene. CDR1 is SGHAT and CDR2 is FQNNGV in the germline V gene. The CDR3 runs 12 residues. The V and J ends lost 1 base and 6 bases respectively, with 5 bases between them. The variable domain in full, with the rest retrieved from reference TRBV11-2 and TRBJ2-3, is EAGVAQSPRYKIIEKRQSVAFWCNPISGHATLYWYQQILGQGPKLLIQFQNNGVVDDSQLPKDRFSAERLKGVDSTLKIQPAKLEDSAVYLCASSLVSDTQYFGPGTRLTVL.

V usage is TRBV29-1 and J usage is TRBJ2-7; tentative D call: TRBD1 (5 bases). CDR3 length equals 14 residues. Trimming left V 5 bases short and J 6 bases short, with 20 bases between. Germline CDR1 reads SQVTM; CDR2 reads ANQGSEA. In DNA, the CDR3 is TGCAGCGTTCGATTAGGGCAGGGCTCGACCGAGCAGTACTTC. Its protein is CSVRLGQGSTEQYF.

The gene calls are TRBV2 and TRBJ1-5, with D maybe TRBD1 (6 bases). This CDR3 contains 13 residues. V was clipped by 1 base and J by 9 bases, with 10 bases between them. In germline, CDR1 is SNHLY, CDR2 FYNNEI. The CDR3 DNA follows: TGTGCCAGCAGTGAAGAAGGGGGTGGGCCCCAGCATTTT. Encoded protein: CASSEEGGGPQHF.

This clone was observed a handful of times. The rearrangement links TRBV6-5 to TRBJ1-3, with D unclear. Germline CDR1 and CDR2: MNHEY and SVGAGI. The V gene lost 2 bases and the J gene lost 7 bases, with 3 bases spanning the gap. CDR3 size: 11 residues. CDR3 amino acids: CASSYRNTIYF. CDR3 sequence (DNA): TGTGCCAGCAGTTACCGGAACACCATATATTTT.